What follows are 27 T cell receptor beta chains derived from one specimen sequenced in a study of OX40 agonist ivuxolimab in advanced cancers. The repertoire was sequenced with immunoSEQ multiplex PCR; TCRdb's copy has only in-frame clones and lacks some. The sample includes tens of thousands of clones, approximately 88% of them seen just once. The input for sequencing was CD4+ or CD8+ T cells sorted from blood, taken in a trial of the OX40 agonist ivuxolimab. These receptors originate from an adult with an advanced solid tumor such as melanoma, head and neck, liver or kidney cancer.

The CDR3 reads CASSIVSGETQYF. The DNA for the CDR3 is TGTGCCAGTAGTATAGTGTCGGGTGAGACCCAGTACTTC. The rearrangement links TRBV19 to TRBJ2-5; D gene ambiguous. Looked up from germline, CDR1 is LNHDA and CDR2 is SQIVND (reference sequence). The CDR3 is 13 amino acids. V was trimmed by 1 base and J by 5 bases, leaving 8 bases between them.

Turning to this clone: One end of the junction fails to match germline, which may point to a read error. As DNA, the CDR3 is TGTGCTAGCAGCTTATACCCCTCCTACAATGAGCAGTTCTTC. As protein: CASSLYPSYNEQFF. The rearrangement uses TRBV7-7 and TRBJ2-1; D not resolved. The CDR3 has 14 amino acids. Germline CDR1 SSHAT, CDR2 FNYEAQ (reference sequence).

This chain connects TRBV27 to TRBJ2-7; 9 bases are a match to TRBD1. This CDR3 has 14 amino acids. V shed 5 bases, J shed 4 bases, and the junction held 6 bases outside the gene matches. Germline V gives CDR1 MNHEY, CDR2 SMNVEV (reference sequence). CDR3 sequence (DNA): TGTGCCAGCAGTGTCTTGGACAGGGGTTACGAGCAGTACTTC. Translation gives CASSVLDRGYEQYF.

CDR3 nucleotides: TGTGCCAGCAGCCACTGGGAGCTGTTTTTT. Amino acid sequence: CASSHWELFF. The chain is built from TRBV7-9 and TRBJ2-2; D not resolved. Trimming removed 5 bases at V and 9 bases at J, with 4 bases between. CDR1 and CDR2 (germline): SEHNR, FQNEAQ (reference sequence). The CDR3 has 10 amino acids.

The rearrangement joins TRBV18 to TRBJ1-5, with D possibly being TRBD1 (5 bases). CDR3 length equals 16 residues. The V and J ends lost 0 bases and 0 bases respectively, with 9 bases between them. Germline V gives CDR1 KGHSH, CDR2 LQKENI. The CDR3: CASSPPSQDSNQPQHF. CDR3 nucleotide sequence: TGTGCCAGCTCACCACCTTCACAGGATAGCAATCAGCCCCAGCATTTT.

This chain links TRBV2 with TRBJ2-7; TRBD1 matches at 9 bases. Germline CDR1 reads SNHLY; CDR2 reads FYNNEI. V lost 4 bases to trimming and J lost 2 bases; unmatched junction nucleotides: 6. The CDR3 has 15 amino acids. CDR3 sequence (DNA): TGTGCCAGCAGTGGCAGGACAGGGGACGCCTACGAGCAGTACTTC. This encodes CASSGRTGDAYEQYF. Filled out from reference TRBV2 and TRBJ2-7, the complete variable domain reads EPEVTQTPSHQVTQMGQEVILRCVPISNHLYFYWYRQILGQKVEFLVSFYNNEISEKSEIFDDQFSVERPDGSNFTLKIRSTKLEDSAMYFCASSGRTGDAYEQYFGPGTRLTVT.

The V call is TRBV11-1, the J call TRBJ2-7; 7 bases agree with TRBD1. In germline, CDR1 is SGHAT, CDR2 FQDESV (reference sequence). There are 14 residues in the CDR3. With 6 bases clipped from V and 2 bases from J, the junction kept 7 bases outside the gene matches. CDR3 DNA sequence: TGTGCCAGCAGGCCGACAGGGTTTGCCTACGAGCAGTACTTC. Its protein product is CASRPTGFAYEQYF.

The chain links TRBV4-1 to TRBJ2-2; no clear D. Germline-derived CDR1 and CDR2 are MGHRA and YSYEKL. The CDR3 is 16 residues long. Trimming cost V 5 bases and J 5 bases, with 18 bases left between them. CDR3 in amino acids: CASSIHFRGGTGELFF. The CDR3 DNA reads TGCGCCAGCAGCATTCATTTTAGAGGTGGGACCGGGGAGCTGTTTTTT.

With regard to this clone: A far larger clone lies a single base away; this is likely a read error. The chain joins TRBV28 to TRBJ2-2; D remains ambiguous. Trimming took 3 bases from V and 3 from J, leaving 5 bases between them. This CDR3 is built from 13 residues. CDR1 is MDHEN, CDR2 SYDVKM, per germline. The DNA of the CDR3 is TGTGCCAGCAGTTTCGGGTACACCGGGGAGCTGTTTTTT. Translation gives CASSFGYTGELFF.

The chain carries TRBV28 and TRBJ2-3, with no clear D. Trimming shortened V by 8 bases and J by 5 bases, and 8 bases separated the two germline ends. CDR1 and CDR2 from the germline V gene are MDHEN and SYDVKM. The CDR3 extends over 11 amino acids. CDR3 nucleotide sequence: TGTGCCAGCTTGTACGAAGATACGCAGTATTTT. Amino acids: CASLYEDTQYF.

This clone occurred a few times. V usage is TRBV5-6 and J usage is TRBJ1-5; possibly TRBD1 for D (6 bases). With 4 bases removed from V and 4 bases from J, the gap between germline ends came to 9 bases. CDR3 length equals 13 residues. Germline CDR1 reads SGHDT; CDR2 reads YYEEEE. In DNA form, the CDR3 reads TGTGCCAGCAGCCCGCAGGGGAATCAGCCCCAGCATTTT. Encoded protein: CASSPQGNQPQHF.

In its sample, this clone was seen many times. The genes are TRBV7-6 and TRBJ1-2; tentatively, D is TRBD1 (6 bases). V lost 2 bases to trimming and J lost 4 bases, with 20 bases between them. Germline V CDR1 and CDR2: SGHVS, FNYEAQ. This CDR3 has 17 residues. The CDR3 loop is CASSLNRGAGESYGYTF. CDR3 nucleotide sequence: TGTGCCAGCAGCTTAAACCGGGGGGCCGGCGAAAGCTATGGCTACACCTTC.

The chain uses TRBV15 and TRBJ2-1, with 7 bases fitting TRBD1. CDR1 and CDR2 from the germline V gene are LNHNV and YYDKDF (reference sequence). The CDR3 contains 12 residues. The J segment lost 7 bases and the V segment lost 4 bases, leaving 1 base of the junction unmatched. The CDR3 spells CATSTRGNEQFF. The CDR3 DNA sequence: TGTGCCACCAGCACCAGGGGGAATGAGCAGTTCTTC.

The chain employs TRBV5-1 and TRBJ1-4; maybe TRBD1 (5 bases). V was cut by 4 bases and J by 6 bases, with 16 bases left in between. This CDR3 comprises 15 residues. Germline V gene lookup returns CDR1 SGHRS and CDR2 YFSETQ. The CDR3 DNA follows: TGCGCCAGCAGCCCTGATGGGGGAAGGGATGAAAAACTGTTTTTT. This codes for CASSPDGGRDEKLFF.

The CDR3 here is CASSYLTGAHEKLFF. The CDR3 nucleotides read TGTGCCAGCAGTTACTTAACCGGGGCCCATGAAAAACTGTTTTTT. The rearrangement joins TRBV6-5 to TRBJ1-4; D may be TRBD1 (5 bases). Germline CDR1 MNHEY, CDR2 SVGAGI. The V end was cut by 1 base, the J end by 6 bases, with 12 bases between. The CDR3 is 15 residues long.

The V call is TRBV7-9, the J call TRBJ1-1; D is possibly TRBD1 (5 bases). The ends were cut back, 2 bases at V and 1 base at J, with 8 bases in the middle. There are 14 residues in the CDR3. Germline lookup yields CDR1 SEHNR and CDR2 FQNEAQ (reference sequence). In nucleotides, the CDR3 is TGTGCCAGCAGCTTATGGGACGGGAACACTGAAGCTTTCTTT. Translated, it gives CASSLWDGNTEAFF.

This clone was detected only a few times. The chain is built from TRBV15 and TRBJ2-1; D might be TRBD1 or TRBD2, each matching 5 bases. Germline V lookup: CDR1 LNHNV, CDR2 YYDKDF (reference sequence). Trimming left V 3 bases short and J 4 bases short, with 19 bases between. CDR3 length equals 17 residues. The CDR3: CATSSVIRDLPYNEQFF. The CDR3, as DNA: TGTGCCACCAGCAGTGTAATCCGGGACCTCCCTTACAATGAGCAGTTCTTC.

The genes are TRBV29-1 and TRBJ2-1; 9 nucleotides line up with TRBD2. The CDR3 length is 15 residues. Losses at the gene ends were 7 bases for V and 8 bases for J; bases not matched to a gene: 15. Germline assignment: CDR1 SQVTM and CDR2 ANQGSEA. This CDR3 reads CSGRGAGGVLYEQFF. The CDR3 DNA sequence: TGCAGCGGGCGGGGAGCGGGAGGAGTTTTGTATGAGCAGTTCTTC.

CDR3 coding DNA: TGTGCCAGCACTCAGGGAGCGAACTACGAGCAGTACTTC. This translates into CASTQGANYEQYF. The chain recombines TRBV7-9 with TRBJ2-7; D could derive from TRBD1 or TRBD2 (5 bases each). Trimming removed 7 bases from V and 3 bases from J, with 13 bases in between. This CDR3 has 13 residues. Looked up from germline, CDR1 is SEHNR and CDR2 is FQNEAQ (reference sequence).

This clone has only a few counts. The V call is TRBV4-1, the J call TRBJ2-7, with 8 bases lining up with TRBD1. The germline CDR1 and CDR2 sequences are MGHRA and YSYEKL. J was trimmed by 7 bases and V by 2 bases; bases with no gene match: 10. The CDR3 totals 15 residues. The CDR3 loop is CASSQLGGTGGEQYF. Written as DNA, the CDR3 is TGCGCCAGCAGCCAATTAGGAGGGACAGGCGGGGAGCAGTACTTC.

The chain has TRBV29-1 and TRBJ2-7, with D perhaps matching TRBD2 (6 bases). In germline, CDR1 is SQVTM, CDR2 ANQGSEA. The CDR3 has 15 residues. Trimming removed 4 bases from V and 3 bases from J, with 19 bases in between. This CDR3 reads CSVGVTSWTGYEQYF. The CDR3 DNA reads TGCAGCGTTGGAGTGACTAGTTGGACGGGCTACGAGCAGTACTTC.

This clone was detected once. The chain carries TRBV9 and TRBJ2-1; 8 positions match TRBD2. The CDR3 is made up of 15 amino acids. Germline CDR1 reads SGDLS; CDR2 reads YYNGEE. Germline trimming cut 0 bases from V and 7 bases from J; bases unmatched to any gene: 6. DNA for the CDR3: TGTGCCAGCAGCGTAGGCGGGAGGCCGGGGAATGAGCAGTTCTTC. As protein: CASSVGGRPGNEQFF.

The chain carries TRBV28 and TRBJ2-3; D ambiguous. Germline assignment: CDR1 MDHEN and CDR2 SYDVKM. V was shortened by 6 bases and J by 5 bases, with 6 bases between the two germline ends. This CDR3 has 11 amino acids. CDR3 nucleotide sequence: TGTGCCAGCAGCTCTGGAGATACGCAGTATTTT. It translates to CASSSGDTQYF. Combining the CDR3 with reference TRBV28 and TRBJ2-3 gives the whole variable domain DVKVTQSSRYLVKRTGEKVFLECVQDMDHENMFWYRQDPGLGLRLIYFSYDVKMKEKGDIPEGYSVSREKKERFSLILESASTNQTSMYLCASSSGDTQYFGPGTRLTVL.

The rearrangement uses TRBV7-2 and TRBJ2-7, with 8 bases lining up with TRBD2. The CDR3 covers 15 residues. Trimming at V came to 6 bases and at J to 5 bases, leaving 12 bases not matched to a gene. Germline V gene sequence: CDR1 SGHTA, CDR2 FQGNSA. This CDR3 is CASSKLLSGTHEQYF. The DNA of the CDR3 is TGTGCCAGCAGTAAACTCCTTAGCGGGACCCACGAGCAGTACTTC. The full variable domain, in which reference TRBV7-2 and TRBJ2-7 provide the parts outside the CDR3, is GAGVSQSPSNKVTEKGKDVELRCDPISGHTALYWYRQSLGQGLEFLIYFQGNSAPDKSGLPSDRFSAERTGGSVSTLTIQRTQQEDSAVYLCASSKLLSGTHEQYFGPGTRLTVT.

The chain employs TRBV7-9 and TRBJ1-4; no definite D call. V was cut by 4 bases and J by 7 bases, with 19 bases left in between. CDR1 is SEHNR and CDR2 is FQNEAQ in the germline V gene (reference sequence). The length of the CDR3 is 16 residues. CDR3 residues: CASSSPAYPVSEKLFF. CDR3 sequence (DNA): TGTGCCAGCAGCTCCCCGGCCTACCCGGTATCTGAAAAACTGTTTTTT.

The V gene is TRBV6-1, the J gene TRBJ2-7, with D tentatively TRBD1 (8 bases). Germline loops: CDR1 MNHNS, CDR2 SASEGT. This CDR3 has 13 amino acids. V lost 2 bases, J lost 6 bases, and 11 bases lay in between. The CDR3 loop reads CASSETGGAEQYF. CDR3 nucleotide sequence: TGTGCCAGCAGTGAAACAGGGGGGGCCGAGCAGTACTTC.

The chain is built from TRBV29-1 and TRBJ1-1, with a weak D call TRBD1 (6 bases). V lost 1 base, J lost 6 bases, and 9 bases lay in between. This CDR3 contains 12 residues. Germline loops: CDR1 SQVTM, CDR2 ANQGSEA. The CDR3 loop is CSVEGTAPEAFF. The CDR3 coding sequence is TGCAGCGTTGAAGGGACAGCCCCTGAAGCTTTCTTT.